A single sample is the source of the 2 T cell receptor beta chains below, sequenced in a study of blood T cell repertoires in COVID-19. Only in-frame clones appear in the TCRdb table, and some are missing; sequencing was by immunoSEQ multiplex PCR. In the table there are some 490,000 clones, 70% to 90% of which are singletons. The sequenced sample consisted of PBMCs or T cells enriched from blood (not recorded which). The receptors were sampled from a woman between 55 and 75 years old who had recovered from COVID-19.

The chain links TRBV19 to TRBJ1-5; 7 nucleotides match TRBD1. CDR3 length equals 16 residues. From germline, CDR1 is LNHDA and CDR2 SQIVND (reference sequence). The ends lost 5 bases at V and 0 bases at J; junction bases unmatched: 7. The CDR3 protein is CASSPFGQDSNQPQHF. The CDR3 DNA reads TGTGCCAGTAGTCCCTTCGGACAGGATAGCAATCAGCCCCAGCATTTT.

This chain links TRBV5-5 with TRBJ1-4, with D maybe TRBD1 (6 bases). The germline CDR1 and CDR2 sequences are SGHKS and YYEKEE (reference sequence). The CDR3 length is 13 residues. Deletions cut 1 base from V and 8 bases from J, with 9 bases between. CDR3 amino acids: CASSLIGGEKLFF. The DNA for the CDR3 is TGTGCCAGCAGCTTGATAGGGGGAGAAAAACTGTTTTTT. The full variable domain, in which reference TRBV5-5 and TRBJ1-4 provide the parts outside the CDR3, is DAGVTQSPTHLIKTRGQQVTLRCSPISGHKSVSWYQQVLGQGPQFIFQYYEKEERGRGNFPDRFSARQFPNYSSELNVNALLLGDSALYLCASSLIGGEKLFFGSGTQLSVL.